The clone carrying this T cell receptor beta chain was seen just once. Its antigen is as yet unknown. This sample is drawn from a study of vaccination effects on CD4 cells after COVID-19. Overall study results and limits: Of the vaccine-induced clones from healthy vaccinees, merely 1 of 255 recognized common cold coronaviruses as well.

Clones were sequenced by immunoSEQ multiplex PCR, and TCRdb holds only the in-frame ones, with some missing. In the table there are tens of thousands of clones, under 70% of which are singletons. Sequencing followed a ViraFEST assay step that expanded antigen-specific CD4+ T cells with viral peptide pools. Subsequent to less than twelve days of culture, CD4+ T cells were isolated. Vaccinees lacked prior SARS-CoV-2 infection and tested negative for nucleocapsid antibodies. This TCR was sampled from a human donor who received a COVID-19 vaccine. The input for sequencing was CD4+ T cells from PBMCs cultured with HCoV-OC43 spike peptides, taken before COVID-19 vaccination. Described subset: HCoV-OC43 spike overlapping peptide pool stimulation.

CDR3 nucleotides: TGCGCCAGCCAACCGGGGAATGAGGTCTATGGCTACACCTTC. Translation: CASQPGNEVYGYTF. This chain joins TRBV5-1 and TRBJ1-2; D gene unclear. Germline CDR1 reads SGHRS; CDR2 reads YFSETQ. This CDR3 contains 14 residues. V lost 7 bases and J 4 bases, leaving 17 bases between the germline ends. Using reference TRBV5-1 and TRBJ1-2 for the parts outside the CDR3, the full variable domain is KAGVTQTPRYLIKTRGQQVTLSCSPISGHRSVSWYQQTPGQGLQFLFEYFSETQRNKGNFPGRFSGRQFSNSRSEMNVSTLELGDSALYLCASQPGNEVYGYTFGSGTRLTVV.